These 14 T cell receptor beta chains were sequenced from one sample in a study of graft-versus-host responses after intestinal transplantation. The protocol was immunoSEQ multiplex PCR, while the TCRdb copy is restricted to in-frame clones and leaves out a portion. The repertoire holds about 10,000 clones, with roughly 32% as singletons. Sample: alloreactive CD4+ T cells from a mixed lymphocyte reaction culture, taken before transplantation. Subset here: CFSE-low proliferating T cells sorted from roughly six-day pre-transplant mixed lymphocyte reaction (GvH or HvG direction). Receptors originate from a human patient who was an organ donor for intestinal transplantation.

The chain combines TRBV19 with TRBJ1-4; D unresolved. The germline V gene encodes CDR1 LNHDA and CDR2 SQIVND (reference sequence). Trimming cost V 4 bases and J 6 bases, with 15 bases left between them. The CDR3 length is 15 residues. The DNA of the CDR3 is TGTGCCAGTAGTAGGTCCCCACGGGCGCATGAAAAACTGTTTTTT. Its protein is CASSRSPRAHEKLFF.

The genes are TRBV15 and TRBJ1-2, with 7 bases that match TRBD1. J lost 4 bases, V lost 5 bases, and 10 bases had no gene match. This CDR3 contains 15 residues. Germline V CDR1 and CDR2: LNHNV, YYDKDF (reference sequence). CDR3 sequence: CATSGGGAGRYGYTF. CDR3 DNA sequence: TGTGCCACCAGCGGAGGGGGCGCGGGTCGCTATGGCTACACCTTC.

This chain connects TRBV2 to TRBJ1-2; no reliable D call. From germline, CDR1 is SNHLY and CDR2 FYNNEI. The V end lost 2 bases, the J end lost 2 bases, and 0 bases lay between the germline ends. This CDR3 is built from 11 residues. The CDR3 loop reads CASSENYGYTF. As DNA, the CDR3 is TGTGCCAGCAGTGAAAACTATGGCTACACCTTC.

The chain couples TRBV29-1 to TRBJ2-1; perhaps TRBD1 as D (6 bases). Trimming took 7 bases from V and 8 from J, leaving 15 bases between them. The CDR3 loop spans 12 amino acids. Per germline, CDR1 SQVTM and CDR2 ANQGSEA. The chain's CDR3 is CSAGDIVDEQFF. DNA for the CDR3: TGCAGCGCTGGGGACATCGTGGATGAGCAGTTCTTC.

This clone has just one count. This chain joins TRBV7-9 and TRBJ1-1; D gene uncertain. Germline loops: CDR1 SEHNR, CDR2 FQNEAQ (reference sequence). Trimming pared 6 bases from V and 8 bases from J, leaving 13 bases between. This CDR3 has 12 residues. The CDR3 reads CASSPAGGEAFF. The CDR3 DNA follows: TGTGCCAGCAGTCCCGCGGGAGGGGAAGCTTTCTTT.

By sample share, this clone is large. This rearrangement joins TRBV2 to TRBJ1-1; D gene uncertain. The CDR3 totals 13 residues. CDR1 and CDR2 from the germline V gene are SNHLY and FYNNEI. Trimming removed 6 bases from V and 0 bases from J, with 8 bases in between. CDR3 protein: CASRQSMNTEAFF. The CDR3 region has the DNA TGTGCCAGCAGACAGAGTATGAACACTGAAGCTTTCTTT.

With respect to this clone: Given a far larger clone just one base away, this is likely a sequencing read error. CDR3 sequence (DNA): TGTGCCAGCAGCTTGACAGCTAACTATGGCTACACCTTC. Translating it yields CASSLTANYGYTF. J is TRBJ1-2 and V is TRBV7-6; tentatively, D is TRBD1 (5 bases). Germline V gives CDR1 SGHVS, CDR2 FNYEAQ. The CDR3 length is 13 residues. Deletions cut 3 bases from V and 0 bases from J, with 5 bases between.

The chain is built from TRBV20-1 and TRBJ1-5, with D possibly being TRBD1 (5 bases). V shed 6 bases and J shed 5 bases, with 8 bases lying between them. This CDR3 contains 11 residues. Germline values: CDR1 DFQATT, CDR2 SNEGSKA (reference sequence). CDR3 nucleotide sequence: TGCAGTGCGAGGGGATATCAGCCCCAGCATTTT. This sequence encodes CSARGYQPQHF.

The chain is built from TRBV5-4 and TRBJ2-1; 13 nucleotides match TRBD2. CDR3 length: 14 residues. The germline CDR1 and CDR2 sequences are SGHNT and YYREEE (reference sequence). V gave up 3 bases and J gave up 7 bases; unmatched junction bases: 1. The CDR3 loop reads CASSSGLAGNEQFF. The DNA for the CDR3 is TGTGCCAGCAGCTCGGGACTAGCGGGGAATGAGCAGTTCTTC. Looking up the rest from reference TRBV5-4 and TRBJ2-1 gives the full variable domain: ETGVTQSPTHLIKTRGQQVTLRCSSQSGHNTVSWYQQALGQGPQFIFQYYREEENGRGNFPPRFSGLQFPNYSSELNVNALELDDSALYLCASSSGLAGNEQFFGPGTRLTVL.

This clone was found a few times. The chain recombines TRBV11-3 with TRBJ2-1; no reliable D call. CDR3 length: 12 residues. V was clipped by 0 bases and J by 6 bases, with 3 bases between them. CDR1 is SGHNT and CDR2 is YENEEA in the germline V gene. The CDR3 sequence is CASSLETNEQFF. The CDR3 DNA reads TGTGCCAGCAGCTTAGAAACCAATGAGCAGTTCTTC. Combining the CDR3 with reference TRBV11-3 and TRBJ2-1 gives the whole variable domain EAGVVQSPRYKIIEKKQPVAFWCNPISGHNTLYWYLQNLGQGPELLIRYENEEAVDDSQLPKDRFSAERLKGVDSTLKIQPAELGDSAVYLCASSLETNEQFFGPGTRLTVL.

J is TRBJ1-6 and V is TRBV30, with a possible D match to TRBD1 (6 bases). The germline V gene has CDR1 GTSNPN and CDR2 SVGIG (reference sequence). The CDR3 sequence is 15 residues long. V lost 2 bases, J lost 0 bases, and 8 bases lay in between. The CDR3 protein is CAWSRGSSYNSPLHF. CDR3 in DNA: TGTGCCTGGAGTAGGGGGAGCTCCTATAATTCACCCCTCCACTTT.

This chain connects TRBV18 to TRBJ2-3; TRBD2 agrees at 9 bases. The germline gives CDR1 KGHSH, CDR2 LQKENI. Unmatched junction bases numbered 2, after V lost 3 bases and J lost 7 bases. There are 13 residues in the CDR3. The CDR3 sequence: CASSPLAGNTQYF. Written as DNA, the CDR3 is TGTGCCAGCTCACCCCTAGCGGGGAATACGCAGTATTTT.

The chain joins TRBV4-1 to TRBJ2-1; the D gene is possibly TRBD2 (6 bases). The length of the CDR3 is 17 residues. Germline lookup yields CDR1 MGHRA and CDR2 YSYEKL. Between the trimmed V and J ends, which lost 0 bases and 8 bases, there was a span of 20 bases. CDR3 in amino acids: CASSQDRETPILYEQFF. In DNA, the CDR3 is TGCGCCAGCAGCCAAGATCGGGAGACTCCTATATTATATGAGCAGTTCTTC.

V is TRBV18 and J is TRBJ1-4; D call uncertain. The germline CDR1 and CDR2 sequences are KGHSH and LQKENI. Trimming took 4 bases from V and 6 from J, leaving 15 bases between them. The CDR3 totals 15 residues. The CDR3 is CASSRHKQYDEKLFF. Here the CDR3 DNA reads TGTGCCAGCTCACGTCATAAGCAGTATGATGAAAAACTGTTTTTT.